These T cell receptor beta chains were read from a single sample in a study of tumor-infiltrating lymphocytes in primary liver carcinoma. Each CDR3 protein is one row after TCRdb ran MiXCR on the multiplex PCR reads. Of 150,000 to 200,000 distinct CDR3 sequences in the sample, 65% were seen once. Specimen: peripheral blood. These receptors originate from a woman aged 55 to 70 with primary liver carcinoma and hepatitis B virus infection. The CDR3 runs from the conserved cysteine through the conserved F or W. The D gene is left open where the match is weak. Only some rows state a clone size, as once, few, many or a class for expanded clones.

>TRBJ2-1|TRBV5-1|-|TRBD1
CARSRQGRPGSEQFF
TGCGCCAGGAGCAGACAGGGACGCCCTGGGAGTGAGCAGTTCTTC
>TRBJ2-1|TRBV28|-|-
CASSLVDKLNEQFF
TGTGCCAGCAGTCTAGTGGACAAGCTCAATGAGCAGTTCTTC
>TRBJ2-1|TRBV11-1|many|-
CASSPRGYNEQFF
TGTGCCAGCAGCCCACGGGGTTACAATGAGCAGTTCTTC
>TRBJ2-1|TRBV5-4|-|TRBD2
CVSSFGAGGPGSYNEQFF
TGTGTCAGCAGCTTCGGAGCGGGAGGGCCTGGCTCCTACAATGAGCAGTTCTTC
>TRBJ2-1|TRBV11-2|-|TRBD2
CASSLYLVGGGNEQFF
TGTGCCAGCAGCCTGTATTTAGTGGGCGGGGGGAATGAGCAGTTCTTC
>TRBJ2-7|TRBV11-3|once|-
CTSSRPRAAGGEQYF
TGTACCAGCAGCAGACCTCGAGCTGCAGGCGGGGAGCAATACTTC
>TRBJ1-5|TRBV6-6|many|-
CASSSRKGAGNQPQHF
TGTGCCAGCAGTTCCCGTAAAGGGGCGGGCAATCAGCCCCAGCATTTT
>TRBJ1-4|TRBV14|many|-
CASSQDRGRLREKLFF
TGTGCCAGCAGCCAAGATCGGGGCCGCTTACGTGAAAAACTGTTTTTT
>TRBJ2-2|TRBV6-1|once|-
CASSGQGPGTGELSF
TGTGCCAGCAGTGGTCAGGGGCCGGGCACCGGGGAGCTGTCTTTT
>TRBJ2-5|TRBV4-1|-|-
CASSQEGGSGSFMTQYF
TGCGCCAGCAGCCAAGAAGGGGGTAGCGGGTCATTCATGACCCAGTACTTC
>TRBJ2-7|TRBV10-1|-|-
CASSEGRGLYEQHF
TGCGCCAGCAGTGAGGGCAGGGGCTTGTACGAGCAGCACTTC
>TRBJ2-3|TRBV4-2|-|-
CTSSHPMLGLVSENTQYF
TGTACCAGCAGCCACCCAATGTTAGGGCTGGTATCCGAGAATACGCAGTATTTT
>TRBJ1-2|TRBV5-6|many|-
CASSLVGGLPDGYTF
TGTGCCAGCAGCTTGGTCGGGGGGCTTCCGGACGGCTACACCTTC
>TRBJ2-3|TRBV6-1|many|TRBD1
CASRTGTGSISTDTQYF
TGTGCCAGCAGAACCGGGACAGGTTCTATAAGCACAGATACGCAGTATTTT
>TRBJ2-5|TRBV4-1|many|-
CASSQGFLTRAGETQYF
TGCGCCAGCAGCCAGGGATTCTTAACCAGGGCCGGGGAGACCCAGTACTTC
>TRBJ2-1|TRBV11-3|many|-
CASSLGAQGRKEQFF
TGTGCCAGCAGCTTAGGGGCCCAGGGTCGCAAGGAGCAGTTCTTC
>TRBJ1-2|TRBV11-2|-|-
CASSLGPTRALRYGYTF
TGTGCCAGCAGCTTAGGTCCGACCAGGGCGCTGCGATATGGCTACACCTTC
>TRBJ2-7|TRBV6-1|many|-
CASKRDGPPYEQYF
TGTGCCAGCAAGAGAGATGGGCCCCCATACGAGCAGTACTTC
>TRBJ2-3|TRBV11-2|medium-sized|-
CASSGTTDTQYF
TGTGCCAGCAGCGGTACCACAGATACGCAGTATTTT
>TRBJ1-4|TRBV11-3|-|TRBD1
CTGSPTGQGKIPLFF
TGTACCGGCAGCCCGACCGGACAGGGAAAAATACCACTGTTTTTT
>TRBJ2-7|TRBV5-1|few|TRBD1
CASSLRQGNFYEQYF
TGCGCCAGCAGCTTGAGACAGGGAAACTTCTACGAGCAGTACTTC
>TRBJ2-7|TRBV12-3/TRBV12-4|many|TRBD1
CASSLGVGRTGENPVF
TGTGCCAGCAGTTTAGGGGTCGGACGGACAGGGGAAAACCCGGTCTTC
>TRBJ2-7|TRBV12-3/TRBV12-4|-|-
CASSLGGSYDQYF
TGTGCCAGCAGTCTAGGAGGCTCCTACGATCAGTACTTC
>TRBJ2-1|TRBV11-2|few|-
CASSTTLSSYNEQFF
TGTGCCAGCAGCACGACTTTGAGCTCCTACAATGAGCAGTTCTTC
>TRBJ2-2|TRBV11-2|-|-
CANSTLRSGVGELFF
TGTGCCAACAGCACGCTACGGTCAGGCGTCGGGGAGCTGTTTTTT
>TRBJ2-1|TRBV29-1|-|TRBD2
CNVVSGSSCNEQFF
TGCAACGTTGTTAGCGGGAGCTCCTGCAATGAGCAGTTCTTC
>TRBJ2-2|TRBV12-3/TRBV12-4|once|-
CASSLGGANAGELFF
TGTGCCAGCAGTTTGGGCGGAGCGAACGCCGGGGAGCTCTTTTTT
>TRBJ2-7|TRBV11-3|-|-
CANNYGYEQYF
TGTGCCAACAACTATGGATACGAGCAATACTTC
>TRBJ2-7|TRBV29-1|-|-
CSTPGRGDGQYF
TGCAGCACACCAGGCAGGGGGGACGGGCAGTACTTT
>TRBJ2-5|TRBV4-1|many|-
CASSHVIRGGKTQYF
TGCGCCAGCAGCCACGTCATCAGGGGCGGGAAGACCCAGTACTTC
>TRBJ2-3|TRBV28|-|-
CASSWVRTDTQYF
TGTGCCAGCAGCTGGGTCCGTACGGATACGCAGTATTTT
>TRBJ1-1|TRBV11-1|-|TRBD1
CTSSPGQKNTKAFF
TGTACCAGCAGCCCGGGACAGAAGAACACTAAAGCTTTCTTT
>TRBJ2-1|TRBV20-1|-|-
CSASWPRVNEQFF
TGCAGTGCTAGCTGGCCGAGGGTCAATGAGCAGTTCTTC
>TRBJ2-1|TRBV7-3|-|TRBD1
CASSFGTANEQFF
TGTGCCAGCAGCTTCGGGACAGCCAATGAGCAGTTCTTC
>TRBJ2-5|TRBV7-9|-|TRBD1
CASSLAWTGPQETQYF
TGTGCCAGCAGCTTAGCTTGGACAGGGCCACAAGAGACCCAGTACTTC
>TRBJ1-1|TRBV11-3|-|-
CPSRLEGPFRNTEAFF
TGTCCCAGCAGATTAGAGGGTCCATTTCGGAATACTGAAGCTTTCTTT
>TRBJ2-1|TRBV29-1|many|-
CSVHTRSSYNEQFF
TGCAGCGTTCATACACGGAGCTCCTACAATGAGCAGTTCTTC
>TRBJ1-1|TRBV21-1|-|-
CASSITINTTNTEAFF
TGTGCCAGCAGCATCACGATAAATACTACGAACACTGAAGCTTTCTTT
>TRBJ1-4|TRBV28|few|-
CASSSPSYEKLFF
TGTGCCAGCAGTTCCCCTTCTTATGAAAAACTGTTTTTT
>TRBJ2-7|TRBV6-5|many|-
CASSYRGLRSKGQYF
TGTGCCAGCAGTTACCGGGGGCTACGGAGTAAAGGGCAGTACTTC
>TRBJ2-1|TRBV5-1|many|TRBD2
CASSLGTSGEQFF
TGTGCCAGCAGCCTCGGGACTAGCGGTGAGCAGTTCTTC